This TCR beta chain derives from a study of T-cell memory formation after mild COVID-19. About the study: TCR clusters showed largely donor specificity. Study-level points and caveats: Cross-reactive memory appears to have joined, as suggested by some responding clones showing up in pre-infection memory.

Barcoded TCR alpha and TCR beta cDNA libraries with UMIs came from 5'RACE using constant-segment primers. A single record per CDR3 protein comes from TCRdb applying MiXCR to the 5' RACE reads. The table includes about 290,000 distinct CDR3 sequences, about a sixth detected once. The CDR3 spans 18 residues. Notes on this clonotype: Its antigen is still unknown.

The chain links TRBV21-1 to TRBJ2-5; the table's TRBD2 call for D was not verified on the DNA. TRBV21-1 is classified as a pseudogene. Sequencing input: PBMCs or a T cell subset sorted from them (not recorded which). This receptor was taken from a man between 18 and 29 years old who had mild COVID-19 (a few samples of this study predate the infection). Cell type and time point are not known. In nucleotides, the CDR3 is TGTGCCAGCAGCAAAGGGGAGACCATAGGTGGAGGTTTATGGACCCAGTACTTC. This gives the protein CASSKGETIGGGLWTQYF.